Listed below are T cell receptor beta chains from one sample, sequenced in a study of shared T cell receptors in the human thymus. Using immunoSEQ multiplex PCR, the repertoire was profiled, and TCRdb retains in-frame clones only, with some absent. The data hold about 380,000 clones, with more than 85% observed a single time. The sample taken for sequencing was thymocytes. The receptor set was obtained from a human donor. Both conserved end residues are part of each CDR3. D genes are given only for firm matches. A clone size is listed for some rows: how often the clone was seen (once, few, many), or a class if it is expanded.

size | J | V | D | DNA | CDR3
. | TRBJ2-3 | TRBV28 | . | TGTGCCAGCAGTTTAATTTTGGGAGTGATGTCGCAGTATTTT | CASSLILGVMSQYF
. | TRBJ2-3 | TRBV11-1 | TRBD2 | TGTGCCAGCAGCTCCACCGGGACTAGCAGGGATCCAAGCACAGATACGCAGTATTTT | CASSSTGTSRDPSTDTQYF
. | TRBJ2-1 | TRBV4-1 | TRBD2 | TGCGCCAGCAGCCAAGATCAGGGCGGGAGGGACTACAATGAGCAGTTCTTC | CASSQDQGGRDYNEQFF
. | TRBJ2-2 | TRBV6-7 | . | TGTGCCAGCAGTTACTGGGGGGGGGAGCTGTTTTTT | CASSYWGGELFF
. | TRBJ2-7 | TRBV27 | . | TGTGCCAGCAGTTTATCGAAGCGGCACGAGCAGTACTTC | CASSLSKRHEQYF
. | TRBJ2-7 | TRBV28 | . | TGTGCCAGCAGTTTCCGCCAGGGGCGGGGGTACGAGCAGTACTTC | CASSFRQGRGYEQYF
. | TRBJ2-7 | TRBV28 | TRBD1 | TGTGCCAGCAGCCCCAAGAGGGGGCTCGAGCAGTACTTC | CASSPKRGLEQYF
. | TRBJ2-7 | TRBV10-1 | TRBD1 | TGCGCCAGCAGTGAGCGGGACAGGACCTACGAGCAGTACTTC | CASSERDRTYEQYF
. | TRBJ2-7 | TRBV28 | . | TGTGCCAGCAGCCTACAGGACCCGTCCTCCTACGAGCAGTACTTC | CASSLQDPSSYEQYF
. | TRBJ2-2 | TRBV5-8 | . | TGTGCCAGCAGCTTGGGGGGACCCCGACCGAACACCGGGGAGCTGTTTTTT | CASSLGGPRPNTGELFF
. | TRBJ2-4 | TRBV15 | . | TGTGCCACCAGCAGAGGCGCTGGGTTTGGCAAAAACATTCAGTACTTC | CATSRGAGFGKNIQYF
. | TRBJ2-3 | TRBV7-9 | TRBD1 | TGTGCCAGCAGCCGGGACAGAAGCACAGATACGCAGTATTTT | CASSRDRSTDTQYF
. | TRBJ2-1 | TRBV27 | TRBD2 | TGTGCCAGCAGTTATGACGTTGCGGGAGGGCCTAGGTGGAATGAGCAGTTCTTC | CASSYDVAGGPRWNEQFF
. | TRBJ2-1 | TRBV4-1 | . | TGCGCCAGCAGCCAAGAAAAGGGCAGCTCCTACAATGAGCAGTTCTTC | CASSQEKGSSYNEQFF
. | TRBJ2-1 | TRBV29-1 | . | TGCAGCGCCGAGGGACCTCCGCTTGCTGAGCAGTTCTTC | CSAEGPPLAEQFF
. | TRBJ2-5 | TRBV4-1 | TRBD2 | TGCGCCAGCAGCCAAGGGCGGGGGTGGGAGACCCAGTACTTC | CASSQGRGWETQYF
. | TRBJ2-3 | TRBV27 | . | TGTGCCAGCAGTTTATCGGGACATAAGACAGATACGCAGTATTTT | CASSLSGHKTDTQYF
. | TRBJ2-1 | TRBV6-5 | . | TGTGCCAGCAGTTCCCGCGGCGGCCACTCCTACAATGAGCAGTTCTTC | CASSSRGGHSYNEQFF
. | TRBJ2-1 | TRBV6-5 | TRBD1 | TGTGCCAGCAGTACCCGACAGGGTAACAATGAGCAGTTCTTC | CASSTRQGNNEQFF
. | TRBJ2-1 | TRBV4-1 | . | TGCGCCAGCAGCCGGTTGGGGGTGCGGACCGACTACAATGAGCAGTTCTTC | CASSRLGVRTDYNEQFF
. | TRBJ2-7 | TRBV7-2 | TRBD1 | TGTGCCAGCAGCTTGGGACAGGCCTCCTACGAGCAGTACTTC | CASSLGQASYEQYF
once | TRBJ2-1 | TRBV15 | . | TGTGCCACCACCCCGCCCGGGACAAGGGCATACAATGAGCAGTTCTTC | CATTPPGTRAYNEQFF
. | TRBJ1-1 | TRBV5-6 | . | TGTGCCAGCATCCACTGGGGGGAGATGAACACTGAAGCTTTCTTT | CASIHWGEMNTEAFF
. | TRBJ1-2 | TRBV28 | TRBD1 | TGTGCCAGCAGACCGGACAGGGTTAACTTCAACTTC | CASRPDRVNFNF
. | TRBJ2-3 | TRBV13 | TRBD1 | TGTGCCAGCAGCAATCCGGGACAGGGCATCACAGATACGCAGTATTTT | CASSNPGQGITDTQYF
. | TRBJ1-2 | TRBV7-6 | . | TGTGCCAGCAGCTTAGGCCCCGACGGCAACTATGGCTACACCTTC | CASSLGPDGNYGYTF
. | TRBJ2-1 | TRBV27 | TRBD2 | TGTGCCAGCAGTTTATCGCGGGGGGCGGGTGAGCAGTTCTTC | CASSLSRGAGEQFF
. | TRBJ2-1 | TRBV15 | TRBD2 | TGTGCCACCAGCAGGGGAAGCGGGAGGACCAATGAGCAGTTCTTC | CATSRGSGRTNEQFF
. | TRBJ1-4 | TRBV18 | . | TGTGCCAGCTCTTCGGACGGCGCAACTAATGAAAAACTGTTTTTT | CASSSDGATNEKLFF
. | TRBJ1-2 | TRBV5-1 | . | TGCGCCAGCAGAGGACTGTTGGTTAAGAACTATGGCTACACCTTC | CASRGLLVKNYGYTF
. | TRBJ2-1 | TRBV6-5 | TRBD2 | TGTGCCAGCAGTTACGTGCTAGCGGGGTACAATGAGCAGTTCTTC | CASSYVLAGYNEQFF
. | TRBJ1-1 | TRBV6-1 | . | TGTGCCACGCCCCACCCGGGGGGGGACACTGAAGCTTTCTTT | CATPHPGGDTEAFF
. | TRBJ2-1 | TRBV6-5 | TRBD1 | TGTGCCAGCAGCTGCGGGACAGGGGCATACAATGAGCAGTTCTTC | CASSCGTGAYNEQFF
. | TRBJ2-7 | TRBV7-9 | TRBD2 | TGTGCCAGCAGCTTATGTAAGGGTCTAGCGGGAGAGGCCTACGAGCAGTACTTC | CASSLCKGLAGEAYEQYF
. | TRBJ2-3 | TRBV27 | TRBD1 | TGTGCCAGCAGAGTGGACAGGGCTACAGATACGCAGTATTTT | CASRVDRATDTQYF
. | TRBJ1-3 | TRBV6-6 | . | TGTGCCAGCAGCTCCAGAGGGGGGGGCTCTGGAAACACCATATATTTT | CASSSRGGGSGNTIYF
. | TRBJ2-7 | TRBV7-2 | . | TGTGCCAGCAGCTTACCAGAGTTGGTCAGGGAAAGCTTC | CASSLPELVRESF
. | TRBJ2-7 | TRBV28 | . | TGTGCCAGCAGTTTAACCAGGGGCCGTACCTACGAGCAGTACTTC | CASSLTRGRTYEQYF
. | TRBJ2-1 | TRBV19 | . | TGTGCCAGTAGTGGTCAGGGGCACTTGGAGCAGTTCTTC | CASSGQGHLEQFF
. | TRBJ1-2 | TRBV6-5 | TRBD1 | TGTGCCAGCACCGGACAGGGGGTGAGAGATGGCTACACCTTC | CASTGQGVRDGYTF
. | TRBJ1-5 | TRBV5-8 | TRBD1 | TGTGCCAGCAGCCCGGGACAGGGAGGGGATGAGCCCCAGCATTTT | CASSPGQGGDEPQHF
. | TRBJ1-5 | TRBV30 | TRBD1 | TGTGCCTGGAGTGTAGGGGAACAGGGGGTAAATTATAGCAATCAGCCCCAGCATTTT | CAWSVGEQGVNYSNQPQHF
. | TRBJ2-5 | TRBV4-1 | . | TGCGCCAGCAGCCCCGACCCCGAGGCCCAAGAGACCCAGTACTTC | CASSPDPEAQETQYF
. | TRBJ2-3 | TRBV28 | TRBD2 | TGTGCCAGCAGTTGTCGGGACTACCGTCTAACAGATACGCAGTATTTT | CASSCRDYRLTDTQYF
. | TRBJ2-7 | TRBV7-9 | . | TGTGCCAGCAGCCCCGCCACCCACTTATCCTACGAGCAGTACTTC | CASSPATHLSYEQYF
. | TRBJ1-4 | TRBV6-5 | . | TGTGCCAGCAGTTACGTCTCTAATGAAAAACTGTTTTTT | CASSYVSNEKLFF
. | TRBJ2-7 | TRBV5-1 | TRBD2 | TGCGCCAGCAGCTTGGCCCTAGCGGGAGGAGCCTACGAGCAGTACTTC | CASSLALAGGAYEQYF
. | TRBJ2-1 | TRBV5-4 | TRBD1 | TGTGCCAGCAGCTTGGAGGGACAGGGCCTAAGTGAGCAGTTCTTC | CASSLEGQGLSEQFF